The present T cell receptor beta chain was sequenced within a study of blood T cell repertoires in COVID-19. Here immunoSEQ multiplex PCR was the method, and the copy in TCRdb shows in-frame clones only, minus some. The data contain 200,000 to 250,000 clones, 70% to 85% of them singletons. This CDR3 region has 16 residues. Germline values: CDR1 LNHNV, CDR2 YYDKDF (reference sequence). V dropped 0 bases and J dropped 4 bases, with 12 bases sitting between them. Recovered participants had two consecutive negative NP/OP PCR tests, healthcare professional clearance, or symptom resolution. The sample was PBMCs or T cells enriched from blood (not recorded which). This sequence joins TRBV15 and TRBJ2-2, with D possibly being TRBD2 (5 bases). The origin of this receptor is a woman aged 55-70 years who had recovered from COVID-19. CDR3 loop: CATSRDWQRATGELFF. CDR3 nucleotides: TGTGCCACCAGCAGAGATTGGCAGAGGGCCACCGGGGAGCTGTTTTTT.